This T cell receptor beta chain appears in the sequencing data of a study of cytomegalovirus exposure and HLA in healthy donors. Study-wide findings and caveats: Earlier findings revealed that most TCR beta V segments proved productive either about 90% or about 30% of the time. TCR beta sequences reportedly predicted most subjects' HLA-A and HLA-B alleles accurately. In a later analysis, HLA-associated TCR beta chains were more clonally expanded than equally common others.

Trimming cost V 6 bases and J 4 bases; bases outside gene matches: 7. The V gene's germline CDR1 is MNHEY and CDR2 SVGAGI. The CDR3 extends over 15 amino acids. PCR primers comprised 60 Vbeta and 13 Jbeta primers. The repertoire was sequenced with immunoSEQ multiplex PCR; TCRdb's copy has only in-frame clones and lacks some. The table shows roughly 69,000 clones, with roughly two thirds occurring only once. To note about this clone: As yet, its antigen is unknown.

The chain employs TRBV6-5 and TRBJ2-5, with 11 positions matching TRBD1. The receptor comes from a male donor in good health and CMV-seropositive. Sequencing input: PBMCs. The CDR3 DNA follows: TGTGCCAGCAGCCCCAGGACAGGGGGCATAGAGACCCAGTACTTC. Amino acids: CASSPRTGGIETQYF.